The 6 T cell receptor beta chains listed next were all sequenced from one sample in a study of T cell responses to AZD1222 COVID-19 vaccine (dated by TCRdb to the early 2020s). In light of the paper, this sample's time point label describes: baseline before first vaccination. The library was obtained by the immunoSEQ multiplex PCR assay. The table comes from immuneACCESS by way of TCRdb, which keeps in-frame sequences with V and J called. Part of the clones is missing from these tables; in studies checked, under half for an unresolved V gene and the rest for unknown reasons. Recorded for this sample are around 180,000 clones; almost 90% of them occurred a single time. Approximately 0.49% of the sample is taken by the ten largest. The input for sequencing was peripheral blood, taken on day 0 of AZD1222 vaccination. The receptors here all came from an adult in good health.

The chain has TRBV27 and TRBJ2-2; TRBD2 might be the D (5 bases). Germline-derived CDR1 and CDR2 are MNHEY and SMNVEV (reference sequence). V was clipped by 7 bases and J by 3 bases, with 18 bases between them. This CDR3 region has 16 residues. The CDR3 sequence: CASISGLLLDTGELFF. DNA for the CDR3: TGTGCCAGCATCTCAGGACTTTTACTGGACACCGGGGAGCTGTTTTTT.

The chain employs TRBV9 and TRBJ2-2; D is perhaps TRBD1 (6 bases). Trimming shortened V by 0 bases and J by 4 bases, and 13 bases separated the two germline ends. Germline V gene data show CDR1 as SGDLS and CDR2 as YYNGEE. There are 16 residues in the CDR3. The CDR3 DNA sequence: TGTGCCAGCAGCGTAGTCAGGGGCGCCGGCACCGGGGAGCTGTTTTTT. It is translated as CASSVVRGAGTGELFF. The whole variable domain, remainder taken from reference TRBV9 and TRBJ2-2, is DSGVTQTPKHLITATGQRVTLRCSPRSGDLSVYWYQQSLDQGLQFLIQYYNGEERAKGNILERFSAQQFPDLHSELNLSSLELGDSALYFCASSVVRGAGTGELFFGEGSRLTVL.

This clone occurred a few times. The chain has TRBV6-6 and TRBJ1-4; unclear D gene. Germline V gene data show CDR1 as MNHNY and CDR2 as SVGAGI (reference sequence). V dropped 0 bases and J dropped 5 bases, with 1 base sitting between them. The CDR3 covers 12 residues. CDR3 DNA: TGTGCCAGCAGTTACTCAAATGAAAAACTGTTTTTT. This codes for CASSYSNEKLFF.

The genes are TRBV9 and TRBJ1-3, with TRBD1 as a possible D gene (6 bases). This CDR3 region has 15 residues. With 3 bases removed from V and 4 bases from J, the gap between germline ends came to 14 bases. Germline CDR1 reads SGDLS; CDR2 reads YYNGEE. The CDR3 region has the DNA TGTGCCAGCAGCGCCTCACAGGGTCCGGGAAACACCATATATTTT. Amino acid sequence: CASSASQGPGNTIYF.

The V call is TRBV5-4, the J call TRBJ1-2, with D tentatively TRBD1 (5 bases). Germline V CDR1 and CDR2: SGHNT, YYREEE (reference sequence). The CDR3 consists of 16 residues. V lost 0 bases, J lost 1 base, and 13 bases lay in between. The CDR3, as DNA: TGTGCCAGCAGCTTGGATAAGGGACGGCTTAACTATGGCTACACCTTC. Translation: CASSLDKGRLNYGYTF.

The genes are TRBV4-1 and TRBJ2-1; D gene unclear. This CDR3 is built from 13 residues. V shed 2 bases and J shed 6 bases, with 8 bases lying between them. The germline V gene has CDR1 MGHRA and CDR2 YSYEKL. DNA of the CDR3: TGCGCCAGCAGCCAAACCCCGGGCAATGAGCAGTTCTTC. It is translated as CASSQTPGNEQFF.